The 28 T cell receptor beta chains listed next were all sequenced from one sample in a study of control samples from healthy donors and cancer patients (dated by TCRdb to 2020 to 2022). Receptors were amplified or captured by the immunoSEQ multiplex PCR assay. TCRdb mirrors the immuneACCESS table, restricted to in-frame sequences. Some clones are absent from its copies; in checked studies, under half trace to an unresolved V gene, and the reason for the others is unknown. The table for this sample lists under 85,000 clones; 94% of them were counted only once. Together, the top ten hold around 6.5% of the sample. Sequences were obtained from blood. The receptors here all came from a woman between 35 and 50 years old in good health.

The chain joins TRBV27 to TRBJ1-2, with TRBD1 identical over 7 bases. CDR1 is MNHEY, CDR2 SMNVEV, per germline (reference sequence). V trimming: 3 bases; J trimming: 4 bases; junction bases outside the gene matches: 8. This CDR3 contains 15 residues. The CDR3 loop reads CASSFTGAALYGYTF. The CDR3 DNA reads as TGTGCCAGCAGTTTTACAGGGGCCGCCCTCTATGGCTACACCTTC.

The rearrangement joins TRBV9 to TRBJ2-5; tentative D call: TRBD2 (7 bases). The V and J ends lost 1 base and 5 bases respectively, with 15 bases between them. The CDR3 length is 15 residues. Germline-derived CDR1 and CDR2 are SGDLS and YYNGEE. The CDR3 DNA reads as TGTGCCAGCAGCGTACTTGAGGGGAGGGGGGAGACCCAGTACTTC. Its translation: CASSVLEGRGETQYF. Together with reference TRBV9 and TRBJ2-5, the CDR3 gives the full variable domain: DSGVTQTPKHLITATGQRVTLRCSPRSGDLSVYWYQQSLDQGLQFLIQYYNGEERAKGNILERFSAQQFPDLHSELNLSSLELGDSALYFCASSVLEGRGETQYFGPGTRLLVL.

The table lists this clone with a count of one. The V call is TRBV2, the J call TRBJ1-2, with D unresolved. V was trimmed by 3 bases and J by 4 bases, leaving 6 bases between them. The CDR3 runs 12 residues. The V gene's germline CDR1 is SNHLY and CDR2 FYNNEI. In DNA, the CDR3 is TGTGCCAGCAGTGACGATATCTATGGCTACACCTTC. Protein product: CASSDDIYGYTF. The whole variable domain, filled in from reference TRBV2 and TRBJ1-2, reads EPEVTQTPSHQVTQMGQEVILRCVPISNHLYFYWYRQILGQKVEFLVSFYNNEISEKSEIFDDQFSVERPDGSNFTLKIRSTKLEDSAMYFCASSDDIYGYTFGSGTRLTVV.

CDR3 amino acids: CASNAYEQYF. CDR3 DNA sequence: TGTGCCAGCAATGCGTACGAGCAGTACTTC. The chain recombines TRBV6-5 with TRBJ2-7; D uncertain. The CDR3 consists of 10 residues. Deletions cut 7 bases from V and 4 bases from J, with 5 bases between. CDR1 and CDR2 (germline): MNHEY, SVGAGI.

The V and J genes are TRBV7-2 and TRBJ2-1; D gene unclear. Germline loops: CDR1 SGHTA, CDR2 FQGNSA. The length of the CDR3 is 12 residues. Trimming stripped 1 base from V and 6 bases from J, with 4 bases between. The CDR3 DNA follows: TGTGCCAGCAGCTTAGTTGCCAATGAGCAGTTCTTC. Translation gives CASSLVANEQFF.

The chain carries TRBV12-3 or TRBV12-4 and TRBJ2-5; 8 nucleotides align to TRBD1. V lost 7 bases and J lost 4; bases outside the gene matches: 5. The CDR3 extends over 13 amino acids. The CDR3 reads CASTTGGRETQYF. Written as DNA, the CDR3 is TGTGCCAGCACCACAGGGGGACGAGAGACCCAGTACTTC.

This clone was detected only once. The chain carries TRBV11-2 and TRBJ1-2, with D possibly TRBD1 on 6 matching bases. V lost 7 bases and J 4 bases, leaving 22 bases between the germline ends. The CDR3 is 16 residues long. Germline V CDR1 and CDR2: SGHAT, FQNNGV. CDR3 bases: TGTGCCAGCACCGACGGGAGACAGGAGACAATCTATGGCTACACCTTC. It yields the protein CASTDGRQETIYGYTF.

CDR3 amino acids: CASSVARGTGGSTEAFF. The DNA of the CDR3 is TGTGCCAGCAGCGTAGCTAGGGGGACAGGGGGAAGCACTGAAGCTTTCTTT. The J gene is TRBJ1-1, the V gene TRBV9, with TRBD1 identical over 11 bases. CDR1 SGDLS and CDR2 YYNGEE come from the germline V gene. The length of the CDR3 is 17 residues. The ends lost 0 bases at V and 4 bases at J; junction bases unmatched: 8.

The rearrangement joins TRBV30 to TRBJ1-6, with a possible D match to TRBD1 (5 bases). This CDR3 has 13 residues. V was trimmed by 4 bases and J by 9 bases, leaving 13 bases between them. From germline, CDR1 is GTSNPN and CDR2 SVGIG (reference sequence). The CDR3 nucleotides read TGTGCCTGGATGCGGGGGGGTGGTTCACCCCTCCACTTT. This gives the protein CAWMRGGGSPLHF.

This clone showed up just once. The rearrangement links TRBV29-1 to TRBJ2-1, with D tentatively TRBD2 (6 bases). This CDR3 spans 16 amino acids. Between the trimmed V and J ends, which lost 1 base and 1 base, there was a span of 14 bases. The germline gives CDR1 SQVTM, CDR2 ANQGSEA. CDR3 bases: TGCAGCGTTGAAGCGGCGGGGCCTATTTCCTACAATGAGCAGTTCTTC. Encoded protein: CSVEAAGPISYNEQFF.

V and J are TRBV10-3 and TRBJ2-7; 8 bases align to TRBD1. The CDR3 extends over 12 amino acids. V trimming: 10 bases; J trimming: 1 base; junction bases outside the gene matches: 3. The V gene's germline CDR1 is ENHRY and CDR2 SYGVKD. CDR3 sequence: CATRDRSYEQYF. The CDR3 bases are TGTGCCACCAGGGACAGGTCCTACGAGCAGTACTTC.

J is TRBJ2-7 and V is TRBV3-1 (or the pseudogene TRBV3-2); 7 bases align to TRBD2. The CDR3 has 14 residues. Germline loops: CDR1 LGHDT, CDR2 YNNKEL (reference sequence). Losses at the gene ends were 4 bases for V and 3 bases for J; bases not matched to a gene: 6. The CDR3 DNA reads TGTGCCAGCAGCCCCACTAGCGCTAACTACGAGCAGTACTTC. Its translation: CASSPTSANYEQYF.

The chain joins TRBV18 to TRBJ1-4; D remains ambiguous. The germline gives CDR1 KGHSH, CDR2 LQKENI. Trimming left V 5 bases short and J 0 bases short, with 10 bases between. The length of the CDR3 is 15 residues. This chain's CDR3 is CASSTDLATNEKLFF. CDR3 bases: TGTGCCAGCTCAACGGACCTTGCAACTAATGAAAAACTGTTTTTT.

V usage is TRBV3-1 (or the pseudogene TRBV3-2) and J usage is TRBJ2-5; D might be TRBD2 (5 bases). The CDR3 length is 16 residues. The germline CDR1 and CDR2 sequences are LGHDT and YNNKEL (reference sequence). V lost 7 bases, J lost 4 bases, and 22 bases lay in between. This CDR3 is CASNPKLAAGPETQYF. CDR3 sequence (DNA): TGTGCCAGCAACCCTAAGCTGGCCGCGGGTCCAGAGACCCAGTACTTC.

The V call is TRBV10-3, the J call TRBJ1-1; D perhaps matches TRBD1 (6 bases). Germline V gene lookup returns CDR1 ENHRY and CDR2 SYGVKD. V was pared by 0 bases and J by 2 bases, with 10 bases between. The length of the CDR3 is 15 residues. CDR3 sequence reads: CAISESPGANTEAFF. CDR3 nucleotide sequence: TGTGCCATCAGTGAGTCGCCAGGGGCAAACACTGAAGCTTTCTTT.

Details on this clone: Other DNA sequences in the sample encode the same CDR3. V usage is TRBV9 and J usage is TRBJ2-7, with 7 bases that match TRBD2. The ends lost 3 bases at V and 2 bases at J; junction bases unmatched: 11. CDR1 is SGDLS, CDR2 YYNGEE, per germline. The CDR3 runs 16 residues. CDR3 amino acids: CASSGRGEEGPYEQYF. Written as DNA, the CDR3 is TGTGCCAGCAGCGGTCGGGGGGAGGAGGGCCCCTACGAGCAGTACTTC.

The chain employs TRBV19 and TRBJ2-4; the D call may be TRBD1 or TRBD2 (5 bases each). Trimming cost V 9 bases and J 1 base, with 19 bases left between them. CDR3 length equals 16 residues. CDR1 is LNHDA and CDR2 is SQIVND in the germline V gene (reference sequence). The DNA for the CDR3 is TGTGCCAGCAGCCCCCGGGGCTCTCGGGCCAAAAACATTCAGTACTTC. It yields the protein CASSPRGSRAKNIQYF. The full variable domain, in which reference TRBV19 and TRBJ2-4 provide the parts outside the CDR3, is DGGITQSPKYLFRKEGQNVTLSCEQNLNHDAMYWYRQDPGQGLRLIYYSQIVNDFQKGDIAEGYSVSREKKESFPLTVTSAQKNPTAFYLCASSPRGSRAKNIQYFGAGTRLSVL.

The chain uses TRBV27 and TRBJ1-1; D might be TRBD1 (6 bases). The CDR3 consists of 14 residues. Germline V gene data show CDR1 as MNHEY and CDR2 as SMNVEV (reference sequence). Trimming cost V 3 bases and J 1 base, with 9 bases left between them. As DNA, the CDR3 is TGTGCCAGCAGTTTTGGACAGCCGAACACTGAAGCTTTCTTT. The encoded protein is CASSFGQPNTEAFF.

This rearrangement joins TRBV12-3 or TRBV12-4 to TRBJ2-2; D not certain. The length of the CDR3 is 12 residues. V gave up 8 bases and J gave up 6 bases, with 10 bases separating them. The CDR3 spells CASPGRAGELFF. CDR3 DNA sequence: TGTGCCAGCCCCGGGCGCGCCGGGGAGCTGTTTTTT.

The chain recombines TRBV18 with TRBJ1-1, with D uncertain. The V end was cut by 3 bases, the J end by 2 bases, with 7 bases between. CDR3 length: 13 residues. The V gene's germline CDR1 is KGHSH and CDR2 LQKENI. The CDR3 DNA reads as TGTGCCAGCTCACCTGTTCCAAACACTGAAGCTTTCTTT. Protein: CASSPVPNTEAFF.

This clone appeared once. The CDR3 DNA follows: TGTGCCAGTAGTCCGCGGCGGGACAGAGCCTACGAGCAGTACTTC. Residues: CASSPRRDRAYEQYF. The rearrangement joins TRBV19 to TRBJ2-7; perhaps TRBD1 as D (7 bases). Germline-derived CDR1 and CDR2 are LNHDA and SQIVND (reference sequence). The ends were cut back, 5 bases at V and 2 bases at J, with 16 bases in the middle. The CDR3 length is 15 residues. Looking up the rest from reference TRBV19 and TRBJ2-7 gives the full variable domain: DGGITQSPKYLFRKEGQNVTLSCEQNLNHDAMYWYRQDPGQGLRLIYYSQIVNDFQKGDIAEGYSVSREKKESFPLTVTSAQKNPTAFYLCASSPRRDRAYEQYFGPGTRLTVT.

V usage is TRBV6-4 and J usage is TRBJ1-4; D is perhaps TRBD1 (6 bases). Germline CDR1 is MRHNA and CDR2 is SNTAGT. The CDR3 is made up of 18 amino acids. V gave up 2 bases and J gave up 5 bases, with 21 bases separating them. The CDR3 here is CASSDLGQRQLMNEKLFF. The CDR3 DNA reads TGTGCCAGCAGTGACCTCGGACAGAGGCAACTAATGAATGAAAAACTGTTTTTT.

The rearrangement joins TRBV7-9 to TRBJ1-1, with D uncertain. V was clipped by 1 base and J by 0 bases, with 6 bases between them. CDR1 is SEHNR and CDR2 is FQNEAQ in the germline V gene (reference sequence). The CDR3 sequence is 14 residues long. CDR3 DNA: TGTGCCAGCAGCTTAGGACGGTTGAACACTGAAGCTTTCTTT. Encoded protein: CASSLGRLNTEAFF.

V usage is TRBV7-9 and J usage is TRBJ2-3; D might be TRBD2 (6 bases). V was pared by 5 bases and J by 3 bases, with 21 bases between. Germline loops: CDR1 SEHNR, CDR2 FQNEAQ (reference sequence). The CDR3 contains 17 residues. CDR3 sequence (DNA): TGTGCCAGCAGCAGGTTGGGCGGGGCCTCTGAGACAGATACGCAGTATTTT. This translates into CASSRLGGASETDTQYF.

V gene TRBV6-5 combines with J gene TRBJ2-7; D unclear. V dropped 2 bases and J dropped 1 base, with 12 bases sitting between them. The germline V gene has CDR1 MNHEY and CDR2 SVGAGI. The CDR3 contains 15 residues. CDR3 protein: CASSYRRFPSYEQYF. CDR3 nucleotides: TGTGCCAGCAGTTACAGACGGTTTCCTTCCTACGAGCAGTACTTC.

The V gene is TRBV4-2, the J gene TRBJ1-5; unclear D gene. Trimming left V 0 bases short and J 0 bases short, with 9 bases between. Per the germline V gene, CDR1 is LGHNA and CDR2 is YNFKEQ. This CDR3 contains 16 residues. The CDR3 DNA reads TGTGCCAGCAGCCAAGATGAGGGTTATAGCAATCAGCCCCAGCATTTT. It encodes CASSQDEGYSNQPQHF.

The rearrangement links TRBV4-3 to TRBJ1-4; D may be TRBD1 (5 bases). Trimming stripped 6 bases from V and 10 bases from J, with 12 bases between. Looked up from germline, CDR1 is LGHNA and CDR2 is YSLEER. CDR3 length: 12 amino acids. CDR3: CASRAAGPKLFF. The CDR3 bases are TGCGCCAGCAGGGCGGCGGGACCAAAACTGTTTTTT.

The CDR3 sequence is CASSQFLLAGGGETQYF. DNA of the CDR3: TGTGCCAGCAGCCAATTTCTCCTAGCGGGGGGTGGGGAGACCCAGTACTTC. This rearrangement joins TRBV3-1 (or the pseudogene TRBV3-2) to TRBJ2-5; 11 nucleotides align to TRBD2. Per the germline V gene, CDR1 is LGHDT and CDR2 is YNNKEL (reference sequence). This CDR3 has 17 residues. V lost 2 bases, J lost 5 bases, and 10 bases stayed unmatched.